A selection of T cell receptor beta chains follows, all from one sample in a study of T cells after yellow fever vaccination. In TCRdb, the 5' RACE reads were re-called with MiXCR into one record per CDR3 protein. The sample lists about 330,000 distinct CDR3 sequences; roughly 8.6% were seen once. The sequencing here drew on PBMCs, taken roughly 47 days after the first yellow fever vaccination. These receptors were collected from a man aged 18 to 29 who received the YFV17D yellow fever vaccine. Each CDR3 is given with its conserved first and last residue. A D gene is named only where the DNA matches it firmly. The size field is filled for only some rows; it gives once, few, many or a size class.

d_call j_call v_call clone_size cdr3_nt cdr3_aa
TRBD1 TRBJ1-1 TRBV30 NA TGTGCCTGGAGTGAGGGGGCGGAAGCTTTCTTT CAWSEGAEAFF
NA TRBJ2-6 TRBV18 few TGTGCCAGCTCACCACCACCGCCGGGGGCCAACGTCCTGACTTTC CASSPPPPGANVLTF
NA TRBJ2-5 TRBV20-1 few TGCAGTGCTAGAGATGCCTATCAAGAGACCCAGTACTTC CSARDAYQETQYF
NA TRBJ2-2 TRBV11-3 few TGTGCCAGCACGGACTATAACACCGGGGAGCTGTTTTTT CASTDYNTGELFF
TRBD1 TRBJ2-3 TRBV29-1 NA TGCAGCGTTAAGGGGGACAGGGGCACAGATACGCAGTATTTT CSVKGDRGTDTQYF
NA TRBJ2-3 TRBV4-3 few TGCGCCAGCAGCCAAGAACCCGGGGCCACAGATACGCAGTATTTT CASSQEPGATDTQYF
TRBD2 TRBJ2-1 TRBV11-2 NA TGTGCCAGCAGCTTACATCGGACTAGCGGCTATCTTAGCTCCTACAATGAGCAGTTCTTC CASSLHRTSGYLSSYNEQFF
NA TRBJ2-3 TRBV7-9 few TGTGCCAGCAGCGTCAATAGGGATACGCAGTATTTT CASSVNRDTQYF
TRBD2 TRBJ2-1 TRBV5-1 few TGCGCCAGCAGCTTGGGACTAGCGGGGGCCGTACACCCCCTCGATGAGCAGTTCTTC CASSLGLAGAVHPLDEQFF
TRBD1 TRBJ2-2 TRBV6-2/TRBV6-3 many TGTGCCAGCAGTTCCGAGGACAGGGTGGGGACCGGGGAGCTGTTTTTT CASSSEDRVGTGELFF
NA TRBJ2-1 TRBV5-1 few TGCGCCAGCAGCTTGGAGGTGAACAATGAGCAGTTCTTC CASSLEVNNEQFF
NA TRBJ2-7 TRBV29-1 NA TGCAGCGTTGAGCTTCGGGACTACGAGCAGTACTTC CSVELRDYEQYF
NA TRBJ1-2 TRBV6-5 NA TGTGCCAGCAGTTACTCATGGGGTAGTGGTACCAACTATGGCTACACCTTC CASSYSWGSGTNYGYTF
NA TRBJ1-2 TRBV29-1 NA TGCAGCGCCCGTCTGGGACATTTCTATGGCTACACCTTC CSARLGHFYGYTF
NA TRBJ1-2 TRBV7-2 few TGTGCCAGCAGCCCACCGGGACACTATGGCTACACCTTC CASSPPGHYGYTF
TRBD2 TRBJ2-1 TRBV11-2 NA TGTGCCAGCAGCCCAGGGACTAGCGGGGGGGGGATCTACAATGAGCAGTTCTTC CASSPGTSGGGIYNEQFF
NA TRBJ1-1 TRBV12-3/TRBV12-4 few TGTGCCAGCAGTATGACGGGGAGAAGTGAAGCTTTCTTT CASSMTGRSEAFF
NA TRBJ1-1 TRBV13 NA TGTGCCAGCGGAGGTCCTTTGGGTCTGAACACTGAAGCTTTCTTT CASGGPLGLNTEAFF
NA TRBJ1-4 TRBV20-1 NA TGCAGTGCTGAGAGGGGTGGTGAAAAACTGTTTTTT CSAERGGEKLFF
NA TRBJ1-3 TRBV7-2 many TGTGCCAGCAGCTTATCGGGTGGAAACACCATATATTTT CASSLSGGNTIYF
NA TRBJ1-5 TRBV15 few TGTGCCACCAGCAGGGAACACTATAGCAATCAGCCCCAGCATTTT CATSREHYSNQPQHF
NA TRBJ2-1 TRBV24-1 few TGTGCCACCAGTGATTTCGGGACAGAGCAGTTCTTC CATSDFGTEQFF
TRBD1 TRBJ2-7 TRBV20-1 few TGCAGTGCTTATGCCTTGACAGGGGGCGTAACCTACGAGCAGTACTTC CSAYALTGGVTYEQYF
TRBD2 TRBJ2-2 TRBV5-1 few TGCGCCAGCAGGAACGGACTAGCAGATACCGGGGAGCTGTTTTTT CASRNGLADTGELFF
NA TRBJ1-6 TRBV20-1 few TGCAGTGCTAGCAGGGACATACTCTATAATTCACCCCTCCACTTT CSASRDILYNSPLHF
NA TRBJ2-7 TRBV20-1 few TGCAGTGCTAGGAGGGTGGACGAGCAGTACTTC CSARRVDEQYF
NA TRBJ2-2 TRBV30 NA TGTGCCTGGAGCCCCACCGGGGAGCTGTTTTTT CAWSPTGELFF
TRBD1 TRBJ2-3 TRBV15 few TGTGCCACCAGCAGAGATTCGGCACAGGGGGATACGCAGTATTTT CATSRDSAQGDTQYF
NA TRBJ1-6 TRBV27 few TGTGCCAGCAGTTCGGACAGATTTTCACCCCTCCACTTT CASSSDRFSPLHF
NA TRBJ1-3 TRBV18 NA TGTGCCAGCTCACCGGGTACAGCGTTCTCTGGAAACACCATATATTTT CASSPGTAFSGNTIYF
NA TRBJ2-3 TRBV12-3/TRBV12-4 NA TGTGCCAGCAGTTACGACAGCACAGATACGCAGTATTTT CASSYDSTDTQYF
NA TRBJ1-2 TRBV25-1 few TGTGCCAGCAGTGAATCCCACCTCAGGGGCTACACCTTC CASSESHLRGYTF
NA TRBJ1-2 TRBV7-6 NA TGTGCCAGCAGCTTATCCGCGACAGGCTTCTATGGCTACACCTTC CASSLSATGFYGYTF
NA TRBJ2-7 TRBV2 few TGTGCCAGCACCGGGGGGCAATACGAGCAGTACTTC CASTGGQYEQYF
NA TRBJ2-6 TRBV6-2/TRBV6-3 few TGTGCCAGCAGACTCGCCGGGGCCAACGTCCTGACTTTC CASRLAGANVLTF
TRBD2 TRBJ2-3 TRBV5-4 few TGTGCCAGCAGCCAAAGCGGGGGGGCGGTGTCAGATACGCAGTATTTT CASSQSGGAVSDTQYF
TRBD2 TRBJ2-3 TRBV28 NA TGTGCCAGCAGTGACCGTAGCGGGGAAACTAGCACAGATACGCAGTATTTT CASSDRSGETSTDTQYF
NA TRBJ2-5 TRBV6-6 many TGTGCCAGCGGGCTATTACAAGAGACCCAGTACTTC CASGLLQETQYF